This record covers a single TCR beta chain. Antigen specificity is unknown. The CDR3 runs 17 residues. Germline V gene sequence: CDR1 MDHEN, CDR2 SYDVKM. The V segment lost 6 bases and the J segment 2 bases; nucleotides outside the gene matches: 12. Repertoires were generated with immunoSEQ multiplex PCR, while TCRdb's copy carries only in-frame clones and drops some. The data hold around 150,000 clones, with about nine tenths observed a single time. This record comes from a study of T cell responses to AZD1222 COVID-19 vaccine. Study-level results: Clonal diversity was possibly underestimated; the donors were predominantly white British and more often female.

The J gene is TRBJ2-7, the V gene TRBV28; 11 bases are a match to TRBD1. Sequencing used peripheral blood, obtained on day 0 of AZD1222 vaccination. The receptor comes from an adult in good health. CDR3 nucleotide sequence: TGTGCCAGCAGCCCAATACCAGGGGACAGGGGGGCCTACGAGCAGTACTTC. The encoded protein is CASSPIPGDRGAYEQYF.